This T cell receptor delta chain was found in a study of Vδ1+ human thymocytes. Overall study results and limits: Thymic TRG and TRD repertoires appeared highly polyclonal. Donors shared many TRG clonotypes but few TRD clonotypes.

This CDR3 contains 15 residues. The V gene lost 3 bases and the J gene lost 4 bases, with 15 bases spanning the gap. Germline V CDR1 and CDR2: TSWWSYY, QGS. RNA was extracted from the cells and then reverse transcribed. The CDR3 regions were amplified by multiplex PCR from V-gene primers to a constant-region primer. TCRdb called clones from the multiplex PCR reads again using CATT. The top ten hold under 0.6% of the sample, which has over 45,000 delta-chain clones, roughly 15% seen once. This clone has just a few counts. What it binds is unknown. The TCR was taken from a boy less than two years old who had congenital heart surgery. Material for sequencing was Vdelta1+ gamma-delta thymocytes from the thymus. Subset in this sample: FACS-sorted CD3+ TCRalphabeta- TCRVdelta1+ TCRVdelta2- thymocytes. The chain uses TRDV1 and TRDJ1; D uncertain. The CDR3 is CALGDPFRQGDKLIF. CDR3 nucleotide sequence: TGTGCTCTTGGGGATCCGTTTCGACAGGGCGATAAACTCATCTTT.